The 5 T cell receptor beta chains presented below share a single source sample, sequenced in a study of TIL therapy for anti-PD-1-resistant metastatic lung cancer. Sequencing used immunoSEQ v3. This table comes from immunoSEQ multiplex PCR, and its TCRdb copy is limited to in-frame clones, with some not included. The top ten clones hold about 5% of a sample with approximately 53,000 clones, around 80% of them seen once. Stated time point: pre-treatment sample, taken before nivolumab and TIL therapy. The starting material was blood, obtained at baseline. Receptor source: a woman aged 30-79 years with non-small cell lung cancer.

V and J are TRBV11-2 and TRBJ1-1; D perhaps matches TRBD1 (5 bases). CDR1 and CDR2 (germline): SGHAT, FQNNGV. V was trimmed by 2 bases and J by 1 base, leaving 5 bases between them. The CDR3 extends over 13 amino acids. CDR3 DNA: TGTGCCAGCAGCTTACAGGGGAACACTGAAGCTTTCTTT. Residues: CASSLQGNTEAFF.

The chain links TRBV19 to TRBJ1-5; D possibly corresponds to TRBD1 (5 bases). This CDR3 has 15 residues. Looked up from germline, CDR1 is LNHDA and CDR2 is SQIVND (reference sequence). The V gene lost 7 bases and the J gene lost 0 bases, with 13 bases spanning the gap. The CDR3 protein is CASIKEGLSNQPQHF. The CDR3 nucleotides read TGTGCCAGTATCAAAGAGGGACTTAGCAATCAGCCCCAGCATTTT.

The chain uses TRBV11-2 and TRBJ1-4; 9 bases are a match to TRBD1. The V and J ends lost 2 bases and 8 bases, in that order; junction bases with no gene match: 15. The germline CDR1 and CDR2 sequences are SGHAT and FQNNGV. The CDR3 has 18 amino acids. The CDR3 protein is CASSLSFLLGTGQEKLFF. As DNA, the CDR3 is TGTGCCAGCAGCTTAAGTTTCTTGCTAGGGACAGGGCAGGAAAAACTGTTTTTT.

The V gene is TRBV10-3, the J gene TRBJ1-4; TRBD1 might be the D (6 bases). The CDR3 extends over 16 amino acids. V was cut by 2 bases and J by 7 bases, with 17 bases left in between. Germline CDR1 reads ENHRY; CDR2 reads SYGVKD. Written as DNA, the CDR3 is TGTGCCATCAGTGAGGGGCAGGGGCAGAGGGGTGAAAAACTGTTTTTT. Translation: CAISEGQGQRGEKLFF.

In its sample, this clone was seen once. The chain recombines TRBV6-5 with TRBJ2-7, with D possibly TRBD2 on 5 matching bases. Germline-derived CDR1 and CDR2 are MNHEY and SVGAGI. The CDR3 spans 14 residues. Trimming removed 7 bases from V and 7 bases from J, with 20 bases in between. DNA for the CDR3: TGTGCCAGCAAGGGAAGGCGGTCAACGGGGGAGCAGTACTTC. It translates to CASKGRRSTGEQYF.